The 18 T cell receptor beta chains below all came from one sample that was sequenced in a study of blood T cell repertoires in COVID-19. Generated by immunoSEQ multiplex PCR, the TCRdb table keeps only in-frame clones and is missing some. The repertoire holds about 330,000 clones, just over 85% seen once, with about 10% in the top ten. What was sequenced was PBMCs or T cells enriched from blood (not recorded which). These TCRs come from a young woman who had recovered from COVID-19.

V is TRBV30 and J is TRBJ2-1; 7 bases align to TRBD2. With V trimmed by 2 bases and J by 5 bases, 6 bases remained unmatched. In germline, CDR1 is GTSNPN, CDR2 SVGIG (reference sequence). The CDR3 contains 14 residues. The chain's CDR3 is CAWSRASGDNEQFF. The DNA of the CDR3 is TGTGCCTGGAGTAGGGCTAGCGGTGACAATGAGCAGTTCTTC.

V usage is TRBV7-2 and J usage is TRBJ1-1, with 8 bases identical to TRBD1. V lost 3 bases, J lost 1 base, and 7 bases stayed unmatched. Germline V CDR1 and CDR2: SGHTA, FQGNSA. The CDR3 loop spans 16 amino acids. The DNA of the CDR3 is TGTGCCAGCAGCTTGGACAGGGTGAAAGGGAACACTGAAGCTTTCTTT. Its protein is CASSLDRVKGNTEAFF.

The chain has TRBV4-1 and TRBJ2-7, with 11 bases fitting TRBD2. The CDR3 length is 15 residues. Germline CDR1 and CDR2: MGHRA and YSYEKL. The trim removed 2 bases at V and 6 bases at J, leaving 6 bases unmatched. CDR3 region: CASSQLAGGLLEQYF. As DNA, the CDR3 is TGCGCCAGCAGCCAACTAGCGGGGGGCCTTCTCGAGCAGTACTTC.

This chain connects TRBV12-3 or TRBV12-4 to TRBJ1-1; D may be TRBD1 (5 bases). CDR3 length: 12 residues. Between the trimmed V and J ends, which lost 8 bases and 7 bases, there was a span of 14 bases. The CDR3 DNA sequence: TGTGCCAGCCGAACAACCACAGGTGAAGCTTTCTTT. This codes for CASRTTTGEAFF.

This clone was observed a single time. The rearrangement joins TRBV5-1 to TRBJ2-5; tentatively, D is TRBD1 (6 bases). This CDR3 has 13 amino acids. Trimming pared 4 bases from V and 4 bases from J, leaving 11 bases between. From germline, CDR1 is SGHRS and CDR2 YFSETQ. The CDR3, as DNA: TGCGCCAGCAGCCTGGACAGTCGAGAGACCCAGTACTTC. The encoded protein is CASSLDSRETQYF. Using reference TRBV5-1 and TRBJ2-5 for the parts outside the CDR3, the full variable domain is KAGVTQTPRYLIKTRGQQVTLSCSPISGHRSVSWYQQTPGQGLQFLFEYFSETQRNKGNFPGRFSGRQFSNSRSEMNVSTLELGDSALYLCASSLDSRETQYFGPGTRLLVL.

This clone came up once. This chain uses TRBV7-9 with TRBJ1-1; maybe TRBD1 (5 bases). V lost 8 bases and J 5 bases, leaving 12 bases between the germline ends. Germline assignment: CDR1 SEHNR and CDR2 FQNEAQ (reference sequence). This CDR3 has 12 residues. The CDR3 spells CASGGYDTEAFF. The CDR3 DNA reads TGTGCCAGCGGGGGGTACGATACTGAAGCTTTCTTT.

This chain links TRBV27 with TRBJ2-7; TRBD2 is a possible D gene (5 bases). V lost 8 bases, J lost 6 bases, and 17 bases lay in between. The germline V gene has CDR1 MNHEY and CDR2 SMNVEV (reference sequence). The CDR3 consists of 13 residues. The DNA for the CDR3 is TGTGCCAGCCATTACCTTGGGAGCGTCGAGCAGTACTTC. Encoded protein: CASHYLGSVEQYF.

V is TRBV3-1 (or the pseudogene TRBV3-2) and J is TRBJ2-5, with 12 nucleotides matching TRBD2. Germline V lookup: CDR1 LGHDT, CDR2 YNNKEL (reference sequence). V was clipped by 3 bases and J by 7 bases; unmatched bases: 3. CDR3 size: 14 residues. The CDR3 region has the DNA TGTGCCAGCAGCCAGGCTAGCGGGGGGGTGACCCAGTACTTC. This translates into CASSQASGGVTQYF.

The chain employs TRBV30 and TRBJ1-2; tentative D call: TRBD1 (5 bases). The CDR3 extends over 14 amino acids. CDR1 and CDR2 (germline): GTSNPN, SVGIG (reference sequence). CDR3 sequence: CVMGGEGRGYGYTF. The CDR3 DNA reads as TGTGTTATGGGGGGGGAGGGGCGCGGCTATGGCTACACCTTC.

This chain uses TRBV29-1 with TRBJ1-3, with 8 bases fitting TRBD1. The germline V gene has CDR1 SQVTM and CDR2 ANQGSEA. Unmatched junction bases numbered 6, after V lost 4 bases and J lost 1 base. This CDR3 is 15 amino acids long. The CDR3 protein is CSVGGQDGSGNTIYF. The DNA of the CDR3 is TGCAGCGTTGGGGGACAGGATGGGTCTGGAAACACCATATATTTT.

The chain employs TRBV19 and TRBJ2-2, with 7 bases that match TRBD2. Germline CDR1 LNHDA, CDR2 SQIVND (reference sequence). V dropped 4 bases and J dropped 1; count of bases not matched to a gene: 3. The CDR3 has 15 amino acids. CDR3 sequence reads: CASSRAGWNTGELFF. DNA for the CDR3: TGTGCCAGTAGTAGAGCGGGATGGAACACCGGGGAGCTGTTTTTT.

The rearrangement joins TRBV12-5 to TRBJ1-5, with D uncertain. Germline assignment: CDR1 LGHNT and CDR2 FRNRAP. Between the trimmed V and J ends, which lost 3 bases and 0 bases, there was a span of 6 bases. This CDR3 comprises 14 residues. The DNA of the CDR3 is TGTGCTAGTGGTTTAGAGGGTAGCAATCAGCCCCAGCATTTT. Translation: CASGLEGSNQPQHF.

The CDR3 DNA sequence: TGTGCCAGCAGCTTCGGACTAGCGGGAGGAGACTACAATGAGCAGTTCTTC. Its translation is CASSFGLAGGDYNEQFF. The V call is TRBV28, the J call TRBJ2-1, with 14 bases aligning to TRBD2. Germline trimming cut 6 bases from V and 3 bases from J; bases unmatched to any gene: 7. The CDR3 spans 17 residues. Germline V CDR1 and CDR2: MDHEN, SYDVKM.

The rearrangement joins TRBV11-2 to TRBJ2-1, with 7 bases lining up with TRBD1. The CDR3 loop spans 12 amino acids. Germline assignment: CDR1 SGHAT and CDR2 FQNNGV. V shed 3 bases and J 12 bases; nucleotides not matched to a gene: 5. The CDR3 here is CASSFDRVWQFF. The CDR3 bases are TGTGCCAGCAGCTTCGACAGGGTTTGGCAGTTCTTC.

V usage is TRBV2 and J usage is TRBJ2-1; tentative D call: TRBD2 (5 bases). Germline CDR1 and CDR2: SNHLY and FYNNEI. The CDR3 is made up of 16 amino acids. Trimming left V 6 bases short and J 0 bases short, with 15 bases between. CDR3 in amino acids: CASSGEGWSSYNEQFF. CDR3 nucleotide sequence: TGTGCCAGCAGCGGAGAGGGCTGGAGCTCCTACAATGAGCAGTTCTTC.

The CDR3 region is CASTPRGTGVEQYF. CDR3 sequence (DNA): TGTGCCAGCACCCCCAGGGGGACAGGGGTCGAGCAGTACTTC. V is TRBV2 and J is TRBJ2-7; 10 bases line up with TRBD1. Germline V gene lookup returns CDR1 SNHLY and CDR2 FYNNEI. The CDR3 extends over 14 amino acids. Losses at the gene ends were 7 bases for V and 6 bases for J; bases not matched to a gene: 9.

The gene calls are TRBV6-5 and TRBJ2-3; TRBD2 matches 8 bases. The CDR3 sequence is 16 residues long. CDR1 is MNHEY, CDR2 SVGAGI, per germline. After removal of 0 bases from V and 2 bases from J, the junction contained 4 bases not matched to a gene. The CDR3 reads CASSYSAGGLTDTQYF. The CDR3 DNA sequence: TGTGCCAGCAGTTACTCCGCGGGGGGCCTCACAGATACGCAGTATTTT.

The CDR3 DNA sequence: TGTGCCAGCAGCCAATCGGGGGGCCAAGAGACCCAGTACTTC. Translating it yields CASSQSGGQETQYF. This chain joins TRBV16 and TRBJ2-5; a possible D gene is TRBD2 (6 bases). The germline gives CDR1 KGHSY, CDR2 FQNENV. The CDR3 totals 14 residues. Trimming pared 0 bases from V and 1 base from J, leaving 6 bases between.